Below are 20 T cell receptor beta chains sequenced from a single sample in a study of blood T cell repertoires in COVID-19. Clones were sequenced by immunoSEQ multiplex PCR, and TCRdb holds only the in-frame ones, with some missing. The sample carries approximately 440,000 clones, less than 95% recorded once. Sequencing input: PBMCs or T cells enriched from blood (not recorded which). The origin of the receptors is a man in his late teens or twenties who had recovered from COVID-19.

The chain employs TRBV6-5 and TRBJ2-5, with 9 bases lining up with TRBD2. The CDR3 has 13 residues. The V gene's germline CDR1 is MNHEY and CDR2 SVGAGI. Trimming cost V 8 bases and J 2 bases; bases outside gene matches: 3. The CDR3 DNA sequence: TGTGCCAGCCGTAGCGGGGGACAAGAGACCCAGTACTTC. It codes for CASRSGGQETQYF.

DNA of the CDR3: TGTGCCAGCACGCTAGGGAGGTACCAGCCCCAGCATTTT. Amino acids: CASTLGRYQPQHF. The V gene is TRBV2, the J gene TRBJ1-5; unclear D gene. The CDR3 has 13 amino acids. CDR1 and CDR2 from the germline V gene are SNHLY and FYNNEI. Trimming pared 7 bases from V and 7 bases from J, leaving 14 bases between.

V is TRBV28 and J is TRBJ2-7; D might be TRBD1 (6 bases). CDR3 length: 12 residues. Deletions cut 5 bases from V and 7 bases from J, with 12 bases between. Germline loops: CDR1 MDHEN, CDR2 SYDVKM. Written as DNA, the CDR3 is TGTGCCAGCAGTGTGGGACAATCGGAGCAGTACTTC. This codes for CASSVGQSEQYF.

This clone has only a few counts. The chain joins TRBV14 to TRBJ2-7, with D possibly being TRBD1 (6 bases). The CDR3 consists of 13 residues. Germline assignment: CDR1 SGHDN and CDR2 FVKESK. V lost 6 bases, J lost 4 bases, and 13 bases lay in between. The CDR3 protein is CASSSGTSYEQYF. The CDR3 DNA is TGTGCCAGCAGTTCCGGGACATCTTACGAGCAGTACTTC. Supplemented by reference TRBV14 and TRBJ2-7, the full variable domain reads EAGVTQFPSHSVIEKGQTVTLRCDPISGHDNLYWYRRVMGKEIKFLLHFVKESKQDESGMPNNRFLAERTGGTYSTLKVQPAELEDSGVYFCASSSGTSYEQYFGPGTRLTVT.

The chain employs TRBV9 and TRBJ1-3; TRBD1 matches at 8 bases. Germline V lookup: CDR1 SGDLS, CDR2 YYNGEE. J gave up 4 bases and V 4 bases, and 7 bases lay outside the gene matches. The CDR3 totals 15 residues. The CDR3 loop reads CASSPGGVRGNTIYF. CDR3 nucleotide sequence: TGTGCCAGCAGCCCAGGGGGCGTGAGAGGAAACACCATATATTTT.

A single count supports this clone. CDR3 amino acids: CASSYLQGYNYGYTF. The CDR3 DNA follows: TGTGCCAGCAGTTACTTACAGGGGTATAACTATGGCTACACCTTC. The genes are TRBV6-5 and TRBJ1-2; 7 bases fit TRBD1. CDR1 is MNHEY and CDR2 is SVGAGI in the germline V gene. V was clipped by 1 base and J by 1 base; unmatched bases: 3. The CDR3 spans 15 residues.

The rearrangement links TRBV28 to TRBJ1-6; 7 nucleotides line up with TRBD1. The CDR3 extends over 14 amino acids. V lost 6 bases and J lost 9; bases outside the gene matches: 8. CDR1 and CDR2 (germline): MDHEN, SYDVKM. CDR3 sequence: CASRNRGIGSPLHF. The CDR3 nucleotides are TGTGCCAGCAGAAACAGGGGAATTGGTTCACCCCTCCACTTT.

The chain combines TRBV19 with TRBJ2-6, with a tentative D call TRBD1 (6 bases). CDR3 size: 14 residues. Germline CDR1 LNHDA, CDR2 SQIVND (reference sequence). V shed 4 bases and J shed 2 bases, with 6 bases lying between them. CDR3 sequence: CASSKGAGANVLTF. In nucleotides, the CDR3 is TGTGCCAGTAGTAAGGGGGCTGGGGCCAACGTCCTGACTTTC.

The gene calls are TRBV9 and TRBJ2-3; 9 bases are a match to TRBD2. The CDR3 sequence is 16 residues long. Trimming cost V 0 bases and J 3 bases; bases outside gene matches: 5. Germline CDR1 is SGDLS and CDR2 is YYNGEE. CDR3: CASSVDSGRITDTQYF. The CDR3 DNA reads as TGTGCCAGCAGCGTAGACAGCGGGAGGATTACAGATACGCAGTATTTT.

The rearrangement links TRBV19 to TRBJ1-3, with TRBD1 identical over 8 bases. Germline V gene sequence: CDR1 LNHDA, CDR2 SQIVND (reference sequence). The length of the CDR3 is 14 residues. The V gene end was trimmed by 7 bases and the J gene end by 5 bases; junction bases not matched to a gene: 7. The CDR3 nucleotides read TGTGCCAGTAAGCCGGGACAGGATCGAAACACCATATATTTT. Residues: CASKPGQDRNTIYF.

The chain has TRBV7-2 and TRBJ1-2; TRBD1 might be the D (5 bases). CDR3 length equals 16 residues. V lost 6 bases and J 1 base, leaving 18 bases between the germline ends. Germline CDR1 is SGHTA and CDR2 is FQGNSA. CDR3 loop: CASSLTFRGGNYGYTF. In nucleotides, the CDR3 is TGTGCCAGCAGTTTGACTTTTAGGGGAGGTAACTATGGCTACACCTTC.

The sample holds one count of this clone. The rearrangement links TRBV19 to TRBJ2-1, with 7 bases fitting TRBD2. V was pared by 5 bases and J by 5 bases, with 15 bases of the junction left unmatched. CDR1 LNHDA and CDR2 SQIVND come from the germline V gene (reference sequence). The CDR3 has 17 residues. This CDR3 reads CASSSSEGLADHNEQFF. The CDR3 DNA reads as TGTGCCAGTAGTTCCTCAGAAGGGCTAGCGGACCACAATGAGCAGTTCTTC.

V is TRBV28 and J is TRBJ1-2; D uncertain. Germline lookup yields CDR1 MDHEN and CDR2 SYDVKM. The CDR3 has 12 residues. V gave up 1 base and J gave up 8 bases, with 8 bases separating them. CDR3 region: CASSLSRPGYTF. The CDR3 DNA is TGTGCCAGCAGTTTATCGCGGCCAGGCTACACCTTC.

J is TRBJ2-1 and V is TRBV19, with 7 nucleotides matching TRBD2. This CDR3 has 15 amino acids. Germline V gives CDR1 LNHDA, CDR2 SQIVND (reference sequence). The ends lost 3 bases at V and 6 bases at J; junction bases unmatched: 8. The CDR3 sequence: CASSIGRELTNEQFF. The DNA of the CDR3 is TGTGCCAGTAGTATCGGGCGGGAGTTAACCAATGAGCAGTTCTTC.

The J gene is TRBJ1-3, the V gene TRBV5-6, with TRBD1 matching 8 bases. Germline assignment: CDR1 SGHDT and CDR2 YYEEEE. The CDR3 consists of 16 residues. Trimming took 1 base from V and 0 from J; bases not matched to a gene: 3. The CDR3 region is CASSLSGQGSGNTIYF. The DNA for the CDR3 is TGTGCCAGCAGCTTGTCAGGACAGGGCTCTGGAAACACCATATATTTT.

This clone was found a few times. V gene TRBV11-3 combines with J gene TRBJ2-2; TRBD2 agrees at 10 bases. Trimming removed 5 bases from V and 1 base from J; junction bases left unmatched: 4. The germline V gene has CDR1 SGHNT and CDR2 YENEEA. The CDR3 has 16 amino acids. The CDR3 sequence: CASSLSGRLNTGELFF. For the CDR3, the DNA is TGTGCCAGCAGCCTTAGCGGGAGGCTGAACACCGGGGAGCTGTTTTTT.

The chain couples TRBV19 to TRBJ2-1, with TRBD2 identical over 9 bases. The CDR3 length is 15 residues. With V trimmed by 1 base and J by 4 bases, 2 bases remained unmatched. The germline V gene encodes CDR1 LNHDA and CDR2 SQIVND (reference sequence). The CDR3 coding sequence is TGTGCCAGTAGTATAGGACTAGCGGAATACAATGAGCAGTTCTTC. Amino acid sequence: CASSIGLAEYNEQFF.

This rearrangement joins TRBV9 to TRBJ1-1; a possible D gene is TRBD1 (5 bases). V lost 4 bases, J lost 5 bases, and 12 bases lay in between. Germline assignment: CDR1 SGDLS and CDR2 YYNGEE. This CDR3 spans 13 amino acids. Written as DNA, the CDR3 is TGTGCCAGCAGCCCTCAGGGTGAAACTGAAGCTTTCTTT. Protein: CASSPQGETEAFF.

The chain recombines TRBV6-5 with TRBJ1-6; perhaps TRBD1 as D (5 bases). The CDR3 covers 13 residues. Per the germline V gene, CDR1 is MNHEY and CDR2 is SVGAGI. Trimming cost V 6 bases and J 11 bases, with 14 bases left between them. CDR3 DNA: TGTGCCAGCAGGCTCGGGGGGTGGACACCCCTCCACTTT. Protein sequence: CASRLGGWTPLHF.

This chain connects TRBV14 to TRBJ2-7; no clear D. The CDR3 runs 12 residues. Germline values: CDR1 SGHDN, CDR2 FVKESK. Deletions cut 4 bases from V and 4 bases from J, with 8 bases between. CDR3 protein: CASSRTAYEQYF. CDR3 coding DNA: TGTGCCAGCAGCCGAACAGCTTACGAGCAGTACTTC. Complete variable domain (other parts from reference TRBV14 and TRBJ2-7): EAGVTQFPSHSVIEKGQTVTLRCDPISGHDNLYWYRRVMGKEIKFLLHFVKESKQDESGMPNNRFLAERTGGTYSTLKVQPAELEDSGVYFCASSRTAYEQYFGPGTRLTVT.